This is a list of T cell receptor beta chains from one sample in a study of quantifying T cell responses using KT2 cells. A single record per CDR3 protein comes from TCRdb applying MiXCR to the UMI-ligation and nested PCR reads. The sample lists over 55,000 distinct CDR3 sequences, 9% to 15% occurring once. Sequencing was done on a sample of PBMCs spiked with cells of the T cell clone KT2. These receptors all come from a human donor. Both conserved end residues are part of each CDR3. Fields, in order: V gene, J gene, CDR3 protein.

>TRBV4-2|TRBJ2-1
CASSQELAGDRGNEQFF
>TRBV29-1|TRBJ2-5
CSSSSGTTLWIQYF
>TRBV11-2|TRBJ1-1
CASSLINAFF
>TRBV2|TRBJ2-1
CASSEFGGQANEQFF
>TRBV6-6|TRBJ1-2
CASRQEVDTF
>TRBV29-1|TRBJ1-2
CSVPGQGYGYTF
>TRBV5-1|TRBJ2-2
CASSLVAGTGTGELFF
>TRBV4-3|TRBJ2-2
CASSQSVLAGGFGELFF
>TRBV11-2|TRBJ2-7
CASSRMTDYEQYF
>TRBV7-2|TRBJ1-6
CASSFQGVDGSPLHF
>TRBV6-1|TRBJ2-2
CASSATSNTGELFF
>TRBV7-9|TRBJ2-2
CASGASTVTGELFF
>TRBV27|TRBJ1-6
CASSLRTGYNSPLHF
>TRBV7-9|TRBJ2-7
CASSSTTSGPYEQYF
>TRBV2|TRBJ1-5
CASSGTANQPQHF
>TRBV5-1|TRBJ1-2
CASSLDRGTYGYTF
>TRBV20-1|TRBJ1-2
CSALRAVVNYGYTF
>TRBV20-1|TRBJ1-4
CSTWQINEKLFF
>TRBV7-3|TRBJ1-1
CASSLKGGGSEAFF
>TRBV4-2|TRBJ2-5
CASSREQGTRETQYF
>TRBV6-1|TRBJ1-1
CASSEWVTEAFF
>TRBV6-1|TRBJ2-6
CATEGEGVHSGANVLTF
>TRBV29-1|TRBJ2-1
CSAPGLVPNEQFF
>TRBV20-1|TRBJ1-1
CSARDDAGGGSTEAFF
>TRBV18|TRBJ2-3
CASSPIEQGRSSTDTQYF
>TRBV4-2|TRBJ2-3
CASSHSSSTVGTDTQYF
>TRBV6-2/TRBV6-3|TRBJ2-4
CASSGQPGNIQYF
>TRBV29-1|TRBJ2-1
CSVLTSGGMNEQFF
>TRBV30|TRBJ1-1
CAWSRENTEAFF
>TRBV5-1|TRBJ1-2
CASSWTARGGNGYTF